These T cell receptor beta chains were read from a single sample in a study of T cells after yellow fever vaccination. TCRdb re-called the 5' RACE reads with MiXCR, one entry per CDR3 protein. The repertoire includes 150,000 to 200,000 distinct CDR3 sequences, around 7% of them detected once, and 2.5% to 3% sits in the top ten. The sample here was CD4+ T cells sorted from PBMCs, taken 5 to 6 days after the first yellow fever vaccination. The receptors were gathered from a man aged 18 to 30 who received the YFV17D yellow fever vaccine. Each CDR3 is given with its conserved first and last residue. Fields, in order: V gene, clone size, D gene, CDR3 length, J gene, CDR3 protein, CDR3 DNA. A D gene is named only where the DNA matches it firmly. For some rows the clone size is stated as once, few or many, or as a class when expanded; others skip it.

TRBV5-1	many	-	17	TRBJ2-6	CASSLRRGGSGANVLTF	TGCGCCAGCAGCTTGAGACGGGGCGGCTCTGGGGCCAACGTCCTGACTTTC
TRBV20-1	many	-	12	TRBJ2-3	CSAVEGADTQYF	TGCAGTGCAGTAGAAGGCGCGGATACGCAGTATTTT
TRBV5-1	many	TRBD1	15	TRBJ2-7	CASSILQGSAYEQYF	TGCGCCAGCAGCATACTACAGGGGAGTGCCTACGAGCAGTACTTC
TRBV4-1	-	-	17	TRBJ1-5	CASSQGVLTESNQPQHF	TGCGCCAGCAGCCAAGGTGTATTGACAGAGAGCAATCAGCCCCAGCATTTT
TRBV20-1	-	-	15	TRBJ1-2	CSARVLNRDGYGYTF	TGCAGTGCTAGGGTGCTTAACAGGGACGGCTATGGCTACACCTTC
TRBV7-8	few	-	14	TRBJ2-1	CASSLLGPFNEQFF	TGTGCCAGCAGCCTCTTGGGACCATTCAATGAGCAGTTCTTC
TRBV10-3	many	-	13	TRBJ2-3	CAIRGGSTDTQYF	TGTGCCATCAGGGGGGGTAGCACAGATACGCAGTATTTT
TRBV10-3	many	-	14	TRBJ2-1	CAISGGPSYNEQFF	TGTGCCATCAGTGGGGGTCCTTCCTACAATGAGCAGTTCTTC
TRBV6-5	-	-	14	TRBJ1-2	CASSYRGSLFGYTF	TGTGCCAGCAGTTACCGGGGTAGCCTCTTTGGCTACACCTTC
TRBV28	few	-	14	TRBJ1-4	CASSQGLHRGWLFF	TGTGCCAGCAGCCAGGGGCTTCACCGGGGATGGCTGTTTTTT
TRBV7-2	-	TRBD1	15	TRBJ2-1	CASSFGQGPYNEQFF	TGTGCCAGCAGCTTCGGACAGGGCCCATACAATGAGCAGTTCTTC
TRBV4-3	few	TRBD2	15	TRBJ2-3	CASSHRAGYTDTQYF	TGCGCCAGCAGCCACAGAGCGGGGTACACAGATACGCAGTATTTT
TRBV7-3	few	TRBD1	15	TRBJ2-1	CASSLTIGTDNEQFF	TGTGCCAGCAGCTTAACTATAGGGACAGACAATGAGCAGTTCTTC
TRBV20-1	many	TRBD2	12	TRBJ2-5	CSVAGGRETQYF	TGCAGTGTCGCGGGGGGGAGGGAGACCCAGTACTTC
TRBV3-1	few	TRBD1	16	TRBJ2-5	CASSHLGQGARETQYF	TGTGCCAGCAGCCACCTCGGACAGGGGGCACGAGAGACCCAGTACTTC
TRBV4-1	-	-	14	TRBJ1-2	CASSQDQAGVGYTF	TGCGCCAGCAGCCAAGATCAAGCAGGGGTCGGCTACACCTTC
TRBV7-2	many	-	13	TRBJ1-4	CASSRMSSEKLFF	TGTGCCAGCAGCCGAATGAGTAGTGAAAAACTGTTTTTT
TRBV5-1	many	-	12	TRBJ2-2	CASSLQAGELFF	TGCGCCAGCAGCCTCCAGGCCGGGGAGCTGTTTTTT
TRBV20-1	many	-	12	TRBJ2-5	CSARPGQETQYF	TGCAGTGCTAGACCCGGACAAGAGACCCAGTACTTC
TRBV24-1	many	-	13	TRBJ2-3	CATSGPQGITQYF	TGTGCCACCAGTGGACCCCAGGGGATTACGCAGTATTTT
TRBV9	many	-	13	TRBJ2-5	CASSVDSGETQYF	TGTGCCAGCAGTGTAGACAGTGGGGAGACCCAGTACTTC
TRBV4-3	many	TRBD1	14	TRBJ1-2	CASSLARGPYGYTF	TGCGCCAGCAGCCTTGCTAGGGGGCCCTATGGCTACACCTTC
TRBV9	few	-	14	TRBJ2-2	CASSVSTDTGELFF	TGTGCCAGCAGCGTTAGCACGGACACCGGGGAGCTGTTTTTT
TRBV1	many	-	15	TRBJ2-3	CTSSQARGTGDTQYF	TGCACCAGCAGCCAAGCCAGGGGGACGGGAGATACGCAGTATTTT
TRBV27	-	-	14	TRBJ2-7	CASSFGQASYEQYF	TGTGCCAGCAGTTTTGGGCAGGCGAGCTACGAGCAGTACTTC
TRBV14	few	TRBD1	17	TRBJ2-3	CASSFASRHRGADTQYF	TGTGCCAGCAGCTTCGCTAGTCGTCACAGGGGTGCAGATACGCAGTATTTT